This T cell receptor (beta chain) is from a study of breast tumors, draining lymph nodes, adjacent tissues. Breast cancer patients provided tissue from their axillary draining lymph nodes. Whole-study findings and limits: Most tumor T cells seemingly derive from lymph node, then expand in tumor. Compared with basal-like, luminal-like tumors shared significantly more repertoire with nontumor tissue. Tumor TCR diversity was below lymph nodes but above nontumor tissue.

One entry per CDR3 protein, called by TCRdb with MiXCR from the multiplex PCR reads. The sample consists of over 150,000 distinct CDR3 sequences, approximately 31% of them appearing once. This CDR3 region has 17 residues. The V and J ends lost 4 bases and 2 bases respectively, with 20 bases between them. Germline V gene lookup returns CDR1 KGHDR and CDR2 SFDVKD. Concerning this clonotype itself: Its antigen remains unidentified.

J is TRBJ2-7 and V is TRBV24-1; D tentatively reads TRBD1 or TRBD2 (7 bases each). Material for sequencing was axillary lymph node tissue. The TCR was taken from a female donor with breast cancer. Some clones in this sample may be carry-over from other donors' samples. The CDR3 DNA reads TGTGCCACCAGTGACCCGACTAGCACAGGGGATCCCTACGAGCAGTACTTC. It yields the protein CATSDPTSTGDPYEQYF.